This TCR beta chain was observed in a study of radiotherapy plus CTLA-4 blockade in lung cancer. Assay used: immunoSEQ multiplex PCR; TCRdb lists only in-frame clones, some missing. The sample lists around 90,000 clones, roughly 85% occurring once. The CDR3 runs to 15 residues. From germline, CDR1 is SGHRS and CDR2 YFSETQ. V lost 4 bases to trimming and J lost 2 bases, with 16 bases between them. The gene calls are TRBV5-1 and TRBJ2-7; tentative D call: TRBD2 (6 bases). The receptor was isolated from a human donor with non-small cell lung cancer who had stable disease on radiotherapy plus ipilimumab. The material was peripheral blood, obtained from a patient treated with radiotherapy plus ipilimumab. In DNA form, the CDR3 reads TGCGCCAGCAGCCCCTCTGGCGGGGTGGCCTACGAGCAGTACTTC. It translates to CASSPSGGVAYEQYF.